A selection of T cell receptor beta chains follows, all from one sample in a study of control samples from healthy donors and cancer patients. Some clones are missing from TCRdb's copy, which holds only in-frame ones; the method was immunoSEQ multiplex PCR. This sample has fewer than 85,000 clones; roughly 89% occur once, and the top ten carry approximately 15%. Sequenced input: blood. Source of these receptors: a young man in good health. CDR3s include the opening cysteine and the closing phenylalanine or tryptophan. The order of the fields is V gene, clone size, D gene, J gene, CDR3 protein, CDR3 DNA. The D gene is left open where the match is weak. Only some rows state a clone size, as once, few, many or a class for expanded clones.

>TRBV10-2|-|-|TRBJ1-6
CASSGSRQTYNSPLHF
TGCGCCAGCAGTGGCTCTAGACAGACCTATAATTCACCCCTCCACTTT
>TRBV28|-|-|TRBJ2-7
CASSLLRGRGSYEQYF
TGTGCCAGCAGTTTATTGCGGGGAAGGGGCTCCTACGAGCAGTACTTC
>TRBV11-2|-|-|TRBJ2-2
CASSLDQSRTYTGELFF
TGTGCCAGCAGCTTAGATCAATCTCGGACGTACACCGGGGAGCTGTTTTTT
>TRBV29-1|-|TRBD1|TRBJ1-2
CSVSTGQGAGGYTF
TGCAGCGTGTCAACCGGACAGGGGGCAGGCGGCTACACCTTC
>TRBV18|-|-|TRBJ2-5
CASSPWGRDETQYF
TGTGCCAGCTCACCATGGGGCAGGGACGAGACCCAGTACTTC
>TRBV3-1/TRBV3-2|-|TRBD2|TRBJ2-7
CASSPYRLAGSYEQYF
TGTGCCAGCAGCCCCTATCGACTAGCGGGATCCTACGAGCAGTACTTC
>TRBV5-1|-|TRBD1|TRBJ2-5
CASSSGQPEETQYF
TGCGCCAGCAGCTCGGGACAGCCTGAAGAGACCCAGTACTTC
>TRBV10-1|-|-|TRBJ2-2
CASGDATGELFF
TGCGCCAGCGGGGACGCGACCGGGGAGCTGTTTTTT
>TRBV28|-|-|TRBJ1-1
CASKGELQGSTEAFF
TGTGCCAGCAAGGGAGAGTTACAGGGTAGCACTGAAGCTTTCTTT
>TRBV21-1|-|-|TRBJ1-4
CASSGVWRFF
TGTGCCAGCAGCGGGGTATGGCGGTTTTTT
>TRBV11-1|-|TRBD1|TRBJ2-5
CASTVGTGRQETQYF
TGTGCCAGCACCGTGGGGACAGGGAGACAAGAGACCCAGTACTTC
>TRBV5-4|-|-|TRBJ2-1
CASSLTHGSYNEQFF
TGTGCCAGCAGCTTGACCCACGGGTCCTACAATGAGCAGTTCTTC
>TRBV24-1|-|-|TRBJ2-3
CATSDPYRDDTDTQYF
TGTGCCACCAGTGATCCCTACAGGGACGACACAGATACGCAGTATTTT
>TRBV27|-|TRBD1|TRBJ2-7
CASSPGTGSWEQYF
TGTGCCAGCAGCCCCGGGACAGGGTCTTGGGAGCAGTACTTC
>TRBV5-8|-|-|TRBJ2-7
CASSRGTAYEQYF
TGTGCCAGCAGCCGCGGGACAGCCTACGAGCAGTACTTC
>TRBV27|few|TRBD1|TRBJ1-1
CASSPSTGLNTEAFF
TGTGCCAGCAGTCCGTCGACAGGGCTGAACACTGAAGCTTTCTTT
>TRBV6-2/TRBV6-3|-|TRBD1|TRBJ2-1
CASSYPGTGLFGEQFF
TGTGCCAGCAGTTATCCCGGGACAGGGTTGTTTGGTGAGCAGTTCTTC
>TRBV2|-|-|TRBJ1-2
CASTEYQVNYGYTF
TGTGCCAGCACCGAGTATCAGGTCAACTATGGCTACACCTTC
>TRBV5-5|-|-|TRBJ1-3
CASSLDSGAGNTIYF
TGTGCCAGCAGCTTGGATAGTGGAGCTGGAAACACCATATATTTT
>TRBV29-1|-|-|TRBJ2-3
CSALPGSPDTQYF
TGCAGCGCTCTTCCTGGGTCTCCAGATACGCAGTATTTT
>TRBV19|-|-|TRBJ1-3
CASSDPGRLSGNTIYF
TGTGCCAGTAGCGATCCGGGACGGCTCTCTGGAAACACCATATATTTT
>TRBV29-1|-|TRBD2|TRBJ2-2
CSVEAGGPGELFF
TGCAGCGTTGAAGCGGGAGGGCCCGGGGAGCTGTTTTTT
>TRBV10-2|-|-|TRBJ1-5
CASSGTGSQPQHF
TGCGCCAGCAGTGGAACAGGGAGTCAGCCCCAGCATTTT
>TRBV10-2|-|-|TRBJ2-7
CASSELLGLDPYEQYF
TGCGCCAGCAGTGAGCTTCTTGGGCTAGACCCCTACGAGCAGTACTTC
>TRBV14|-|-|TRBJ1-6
CASSLAGVSPLHF
TGTGCCAGCAGCCTAGCCGGGGTCTCACCCCTCCACTTT
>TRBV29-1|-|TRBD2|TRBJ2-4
CSVGGGGIAKNIQYF
TGCAGCGTCGGTGGGGGGGGTATAGCCAAAAACATTCAGTACTTC
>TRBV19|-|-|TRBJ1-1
CASSMIHTEAFF
TGTGCCAGTAGTATGATACACACTGAAGCTTTCTTT
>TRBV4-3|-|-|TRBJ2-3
CASSPTSGRGTDTQYF
TGCGCCAGCAGCCCGACCTCCGGGAGAGGCACAGATACGCAGTATTTT
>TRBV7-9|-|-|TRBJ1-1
CASSLEGRGRTEAFF
TGTGCCAGCAGCTTAGAGGGGCGGGGACGGACTGAAGCTTTCTTT
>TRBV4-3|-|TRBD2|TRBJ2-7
CASSPRTSGEREQYF
TGCGCCAGCAGCCCACGGACTAGCGGGGAGAGAGAGCAGTACTTC
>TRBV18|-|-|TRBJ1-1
CASSTRQEQWSTEAFF
TGTGCCAGCTCAACCCGACAGGAACAATGGTCCACTGAAGCTTTCTTT
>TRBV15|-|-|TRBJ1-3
CATSPLKPSSGNTIYF
TGTGCCACCAGCCCCCTGAAGCCGTCCTCTGGAAACACCATATATTTT
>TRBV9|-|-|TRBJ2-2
CASSVGRLELFF
TGTGCCAGCAGCGTAGGACGTTTGGAGCTGTTTTTT
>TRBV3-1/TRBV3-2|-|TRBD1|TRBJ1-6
CASSQDRAGGVNSPLHF
TGTGCCAGCAGCCAAGATCGGGCAGGGGGCGTGAATTCACCCCTCCACTTT
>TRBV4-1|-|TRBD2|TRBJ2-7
CASSQEPSGTYEQYF
TGCGCCAGCAGCCAAGAACCTAGCGGAACATACGAGCAGTACTTC
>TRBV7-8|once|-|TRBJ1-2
CASSAYLNYGYTF
TGTGCCAGCAGCGCCTACCTTAACTATGGCTACACCTTC
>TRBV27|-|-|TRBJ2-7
CATRFRGSYEQYF
TGTGCCACCAGGTTTAGGGGCTCCTACGAGCAGTACTTC
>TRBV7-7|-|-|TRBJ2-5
CASSLGVSGPQETQYF
TGTGCTAGCAGCTTAGGCGTATCCGGGCCCCAAGAGACCCAGTACTTC
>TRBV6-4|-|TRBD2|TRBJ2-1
CASSASGRSLNNEQFF
TGTGCCAGCAGTGCTAGCGGGAGAAGCCTCAACAATGAGCAGTTCTTC
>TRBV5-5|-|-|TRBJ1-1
CASRNQGLPNTEAFF
TGTGCCAGCAGGAACCAGGGCCTACCCAACACTGAAGCTTTCTTT
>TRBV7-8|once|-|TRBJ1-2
CASSGLRYGYTF
TGTGCCAGCTCGGGACTCCGTTATGGCTACACCTTC